Listed below are T cell receptor beta chains from one sample, sequenced in a study of cytomegalovirus exposure and HLA in healthy donors. TCRdb keeps only in-frame clones here, not all; method: immunoSEQ multiplex PCR. The table lists around 110,000 clones, roughly 9% of them singletons, with approximately 3% in the top ten. The sequenced material came from PBMCs. These receptors originate from a man younger than 40 in good health and CMV-seronegative. Both conserved end residues are trimmed from each CDR3.

TRBV30,TRBJ1-1,AWSEQTNTEAF
TRBV18,TRBJ2-2,ASSPLKIGTTGELF
TRBV19,TRBJ1-5,ASSMRSGAPNQPQH
TRBV19,TRBJ2-7,ASGNRVSYEQY
TRBV10-3,TRBJ1-2,AISEFWGDGLDGYT
TRBV19,TRBJ2-1,ASSMRAGEQF
TRBV27,TRBJ1-4,ASSLSVGTGREKLF
TRBV29-1,TRBJ1-2,SVKGQTNYGYT
TRBV30,TRBJ2-7,AWASGSYEQY
TRBV6-5,TRBJ2-2,ASSVTANTGELF
TRBV7-2,TRBJ2-7,ASSTGETGFYEQY
TRBV11-1,TRBJ2-1,ASSLARTSGSYNEQF
TRBV6-1,TRBJ1-2,ASTEQGRRGYT
TRBV4-1,TRBJ1-5,ASSQGHGGSRNQPQH
TRBV7-9,TRBJ2-7,ASSRGQGLLEQY
TRBV28,TRBJ1-5,ASLGGYQPQH
TRBV2,TRBJ1-5,ASVSGNQPQH